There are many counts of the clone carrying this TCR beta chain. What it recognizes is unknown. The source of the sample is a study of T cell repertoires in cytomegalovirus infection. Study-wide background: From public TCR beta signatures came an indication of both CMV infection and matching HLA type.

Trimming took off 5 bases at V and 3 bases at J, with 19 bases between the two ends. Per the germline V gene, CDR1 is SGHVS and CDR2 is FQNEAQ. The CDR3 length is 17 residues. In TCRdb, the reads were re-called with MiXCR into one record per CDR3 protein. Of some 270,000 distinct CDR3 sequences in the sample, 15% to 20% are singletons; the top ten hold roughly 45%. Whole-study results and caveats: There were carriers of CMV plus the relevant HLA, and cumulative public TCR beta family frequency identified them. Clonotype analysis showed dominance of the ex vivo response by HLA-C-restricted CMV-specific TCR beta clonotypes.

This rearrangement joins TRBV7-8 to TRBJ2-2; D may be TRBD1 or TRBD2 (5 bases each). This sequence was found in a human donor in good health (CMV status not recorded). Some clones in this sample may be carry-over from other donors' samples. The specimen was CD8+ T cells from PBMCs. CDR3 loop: CASSPILGVRDTGELFF. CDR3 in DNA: TGTGCCAGCAGCCCCATTTTGGGGGTCCGAGACACCGGGGAGCTGTTTTTT.